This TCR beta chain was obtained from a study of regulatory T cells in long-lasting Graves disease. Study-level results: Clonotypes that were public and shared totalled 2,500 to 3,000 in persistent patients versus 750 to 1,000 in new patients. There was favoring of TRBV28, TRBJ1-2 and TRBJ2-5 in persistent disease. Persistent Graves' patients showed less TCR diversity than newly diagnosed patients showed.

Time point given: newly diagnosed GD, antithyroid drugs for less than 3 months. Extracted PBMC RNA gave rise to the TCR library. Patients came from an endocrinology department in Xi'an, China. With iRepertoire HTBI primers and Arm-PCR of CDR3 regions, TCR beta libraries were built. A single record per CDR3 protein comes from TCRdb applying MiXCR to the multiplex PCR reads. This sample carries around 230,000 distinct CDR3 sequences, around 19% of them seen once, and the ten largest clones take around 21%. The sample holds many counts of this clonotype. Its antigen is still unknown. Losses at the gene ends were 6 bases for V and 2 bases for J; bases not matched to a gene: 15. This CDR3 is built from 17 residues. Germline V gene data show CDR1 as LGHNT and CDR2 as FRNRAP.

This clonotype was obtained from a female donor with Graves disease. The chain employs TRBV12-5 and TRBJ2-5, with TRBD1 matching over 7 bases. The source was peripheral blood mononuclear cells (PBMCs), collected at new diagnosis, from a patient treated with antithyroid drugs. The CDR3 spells CASGPHTLQGEQETQYF. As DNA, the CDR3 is TGTGCTAGTGGCCCACACACCCTTCAGGGGGAACAAGAGACCCAGTACTTC.